A selection of T cell receptor beta chains follows, all from one sample in a study of blood T cell repertoires in COVID-19. This table comes from immunoSEQ multiplex PCR, and its TCRdb copy is limited to in-frame clones, with some not included. Of under 500,000 clones in the sample, 80% to 90% were seen once. The sequencing input was PBMCs or T cells enriched from blood (not recorded which). The receptors were sampled from a man aged 25-45 years who had recovered from COVID-19. CDR3s include the opening cysteine and the closing phenylalanine or tryptophan. A D gene is named only where the DNA matches it firmly. Clone size is not always given. Where it is, it says once, few, many or a class for expanded clones.

v_call	clone_size	d_call	j_call	cdr3_nt	cdr3_aa
TRBV10-3	-	-	TRBJ2-2	TGTGCCATCAGCTTAGGGGAGAACACCGGGGAGCTGTTTTTT	CAISLGENTGELFF
TRBV7-9	once	TRBD2	TRBJ2-7	TGTGCCAGTGGACTAGCGGGGAGCTCCTACGAGCAGTACTTC	CASGLAGSSYEQYF
TRBV18	-	-	TRBJ1-4	TGTGCCAGCTCGGAGCAGGGTTCTCATGAAAAACTGTTTTTT	CASSEQGSHEKLFF
TRBV4-2	once	TRBD2	TRBJ2-2	TGTGCCAGCAGCCAAGGACTAGCGGAAAACCCGGGGGAGCTGTTTTTT	CASSQGLAENPGELFF
TRBV12-5	-	-	TRBJ2-1	TGTGCTAGTGGAAGAGCGGACCCCTACAATGAGCAGTTCTTC	CASGRADPYNEQFF
TRBV11-2	-	TRBD1	TRBJ1-6	TGTGCCAGCAGTAAAAGGGGCAGGGGGCAGAATAATTCACCCCTCCACTTT	CASSKRGRGQNNSPLHF
TRBV9	-	-	TRBJ2-3	TGTGCCAGCAGCGTAAGTGCGTCGGGTCATCAAGATACGCAGTATTTT	CASSVSASGHQDTQYF
TRBV18	-	TRBD1	TRBJ2-7	TGTGCCAGCTCACCCGGAGACAGGGCCGCCGGCTACGAGCAGTACTTC	CASSPGDRAAGYEQYF
TRBV19	-	-	TRBJ2-3	TGTGCCAGTAGTATAGAACTAGCCGTGGGCACAGATACGCAGTATTTT	CASSIELAVGTDTQYF
TRBV19	once	-	TRBJ2-7	TGTGCCAGTAGTATTGCCCCGGAGGGCCAATACGAGCAGTACTTC	CASSIAPEGQYEQYF
TRBV28	-	TRBD1	TRBJ1-2	TGTGCCAGCAGTCACGCGAGGGGGCTCTATGGCTACACCTTC	CASSHARGLYGYTF
TRBV29-1	-	-	TRBJ2-7	TGCAGCGTTGCTAGGGGCCTCTACGAGCAGTACTTC	CSVARGLYEQYF
TRBV4-1	-	-	TRBJ2-2	TGCGCCAGCAGTAAAACCGGGGAGCTGTTTTTT	CASSKTGELFF
TRBV7-2	-	TRBD1	TRBJ2-7	TGTGCCAGCAGCTTAGGGACAGGGGCTGCCTACGAGCAGTACTTC	CASSLGTGAAYEQYF
TRBV19	-	TRBD1	TRBJ2-2	TGTGCCAGTAGTCAGACAGGGAAAGGGAACGGGGAGCTGTTTTTT	CASSQTGKGNGELFF
TRBV6-5	-	-	TRBJ2-7	TGTGCCAGCAGATTATCGTACAGGTACTACGAGCAGTACTTC	CASRLSYRYYEQYF
TRBV10-3	-	-	TRBJ2-3	TGTGCCATTTCTCGGGACTCCTCCACAGATACGCAGTATTTT	CAISRDSSTDTQYF
TRBV7-9	-	-	TRBJ1-2	TGTGCCAGCAGTAACTTACAGGGATATGGCTACACCTTC	CASSNLQGYGYTF
TRBV7-9	-	TRBD2	TRBJ2-1	TGTGCCAGCACCCCACGGGTGGGCGGGAGTGAGCAGTTCTTC	CASTPRVGGSEQFF
TRBV19	-	TRBD2	TRBJ2-7	TGTGCCAGTCAGGCTAGCGGGAGGACCTCCTACGAGCAGTACTTC	CASQASGRTSYEQYF
TRBV6-2/TRBV6-3	-	TRBD1	TRBJ2-3	TGTGCCAGCAGTTACGAGGACAGGGATACGCAGTATTTT	CASSYEDRDTQYF
TRBV19	-	TRBD2	TRBJ2-1	TGTGCCAGTAGAAATCCTAGCGGGAGGTTGGGAAATGAGCAGTTCTTC	CASRNPSGRLGNEQFF
TRBV28	-	-	TRBJ1-1	TGTGCCAGCAGTTTATTCCCGGGAGGCACTGAAGCTTTCTTT	CASSLFPGGTEAFF
TRBV3-1/TRBV3-2	-	TRBD2	TRBJ2-1	TGTGCCAGCAGCCCCCAGAGCGGGAGTTTTTACAATGAGCAGTTCTTC	CASSPQSGSFYNEQFF
TRBV29-1	-	-	TRBJ2-6	TGCAGCGGAGGATCTGGGGCCAACGTCCTGACTTTC	CSGGSGANVLTF
TRBV28	-	-	TRBJ1-3	TGTGCCAGCAGGGGGATTGGGGCCGGCGGAAACACCATATATTTT	CASRGIGAGGNTIYF
TRBV9	-	-	TRBJ1-6	TGTGCCAGCAGCCGGGGCTCCTATAATTCACCCCTCCACTTT	CASSRGSYNSPLHF
TRBV12-3/TRBV12-4	-	-	TRBJ2-7	TGTGCCAGCAGTTTTGGGCCTTCCTACGAGCAGTACTTC	CASSFGPSYEQYF
TRBV2	-	TRBD2	TRBJ2-1	TGTGCCAGCAGTGCGCTCGCGGGAGTTCTTAATGAGCAGTTCTTC	CASSALAGVLNEQFF
TRBV19	-	-	TRBJ1-5	TGTGCCAGTAGTAATCCGCGGAATAGCAATCAGCCCCAGCATTTT	CASSNPRNSNQPQHF
TRBV15	few	-	TRBJ1-2	TGTGCCACCAGCAATGGAGGGGGCTACACCTTC	CATSNGGGYTF
TRBV7-8	-	TRBD1	TRBJ1-2	TGTGCCAGCAGCTTAGCTTCAGGGGGCAACTATGGCTACACCTTC	CASSLASGGNYGYTF
TRBV5-4	once	TRBD2	TRBJ2-1	TGTGCCAGCAGCCCTGGGACTAGCGACCCCTCCTACAATGAGCAGTTCTTC	CASSPGTSDPSYNEQFF
TRBV21-1	few	-	TRBJ2-1	TGTGCCAGCAGCCGGCCAGGGGTTGTTGATGAGCAGTTCTTC	CASSRPGVVDEQFF
TRBV28	-	-	TRBJ2-1	TGTGCCAGCACCCTCGGGTTTGACAGACCCTACAATGAGCAGTTCTTC	CASTLGFDRPYNEQFF
TRBV5-1	-	-	TRBJ2-7	TGCGCCAGCAGCTTGGCCGTGGGGGACATCTCCTACGAGCAGTACTTC	CASSLAVGDISYEQYF
TRBV30	-	-	TRBJ1-6	TGTGCCTGGAGGCGAACGGGGTACTCCTATAATTCACCCCTCCACTTT	CAWRRTGYSYNSPLHF
TRBV28	-	-	TRBJ2-3	TGTGCCAGCATGGGGGAGGAGAGAGATACGCAGTATTTT	CASMGEERDTQYF
TRBV18	-	TRBD2	TRBJ2-7	TGTGCCAGCTCAATAGCGGGACGCTCCTACGAGCAGTACTTC	CASSIAGRSYEQYF